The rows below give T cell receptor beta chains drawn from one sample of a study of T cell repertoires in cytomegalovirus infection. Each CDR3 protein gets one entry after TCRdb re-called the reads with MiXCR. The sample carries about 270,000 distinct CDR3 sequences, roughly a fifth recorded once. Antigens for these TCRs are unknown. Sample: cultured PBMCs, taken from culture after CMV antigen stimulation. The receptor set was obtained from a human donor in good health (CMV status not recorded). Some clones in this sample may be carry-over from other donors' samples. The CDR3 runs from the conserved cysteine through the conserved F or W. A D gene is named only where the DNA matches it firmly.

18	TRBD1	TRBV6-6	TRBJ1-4	CASSYHRQGVLTNEKLFF
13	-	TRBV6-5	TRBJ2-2	CASTPKGTGELFF
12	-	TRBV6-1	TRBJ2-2	CAAGVRTGELFF
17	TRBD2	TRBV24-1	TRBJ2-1	CATSDRQAGGHYNEQFF
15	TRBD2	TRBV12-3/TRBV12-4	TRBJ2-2	CASRPLGGSTGELFF
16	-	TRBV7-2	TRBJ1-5	CASSLVSGYSNQPQHF
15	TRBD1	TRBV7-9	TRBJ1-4	CASSVNRGGGEKLFF
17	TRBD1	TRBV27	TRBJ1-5	CASSWDRQSAANQPQHF
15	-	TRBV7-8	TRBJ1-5	CASSLVPGSAQPQHF
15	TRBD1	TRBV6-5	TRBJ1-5	CASSYGQGAEQPQHF
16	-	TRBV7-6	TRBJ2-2	CASSSWFQENTGELFF
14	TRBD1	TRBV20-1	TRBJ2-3	CSATGQGGTDTQYF
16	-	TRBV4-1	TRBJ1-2	CASSPQGGKVSYGYTF
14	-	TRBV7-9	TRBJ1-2	CASSVQGWHTGYTF
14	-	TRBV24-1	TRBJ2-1	CATSDSGLSTMQFF
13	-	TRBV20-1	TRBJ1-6	CSAREGFVVPLHF
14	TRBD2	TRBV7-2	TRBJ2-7	CASSGWAGGSEQYF
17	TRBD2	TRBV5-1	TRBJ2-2	CASSPSLAGVNTGELFF
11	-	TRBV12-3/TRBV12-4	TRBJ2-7	CASSLGAGESF
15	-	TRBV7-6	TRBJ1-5	CASSLESAVGWPQHF
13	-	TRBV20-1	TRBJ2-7	CSARDLSGYEQYF
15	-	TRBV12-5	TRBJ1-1	CASGPSGQTNTEAFF
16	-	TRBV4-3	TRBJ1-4	CASSLSGGARDEKLFF
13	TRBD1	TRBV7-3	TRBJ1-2	CASSLGQGGGYTF
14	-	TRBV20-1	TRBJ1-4	CSARGAGANEKLFF
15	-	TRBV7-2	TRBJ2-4	CASSSTRLAKNIQYF
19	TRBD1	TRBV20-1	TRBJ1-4	CSATPPPGQGIGTNEKLFF
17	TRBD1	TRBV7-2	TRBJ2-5	CASSLAWGSGGRETQYF
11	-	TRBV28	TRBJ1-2	CASSSLYGYTF
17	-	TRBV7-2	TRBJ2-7	CASSLVQRGGGGGEQYF
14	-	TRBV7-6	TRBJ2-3	CASSPILPGDTQYF
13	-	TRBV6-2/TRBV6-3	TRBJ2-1	CASSPNTYNEQFF
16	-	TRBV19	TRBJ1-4	CASPTRTGGEGEKLFF
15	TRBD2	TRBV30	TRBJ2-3	CAWSYGSGRADTQYF
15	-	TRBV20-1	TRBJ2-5	CSAGRDSFTQETQYF
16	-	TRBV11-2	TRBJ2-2	CASSPTQGPNTGELFF
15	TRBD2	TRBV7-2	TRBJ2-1	CASSLAAGGPNEQFF
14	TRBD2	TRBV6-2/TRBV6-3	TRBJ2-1	CASRRDYSYNEQFF
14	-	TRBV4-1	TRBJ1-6	CASSQIAPDSPLHF
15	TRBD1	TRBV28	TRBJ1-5	CASSPGTGGRQPQHF
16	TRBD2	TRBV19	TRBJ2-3	CASSRASGQNRDTQYF
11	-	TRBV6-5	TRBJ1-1	CASSWRDEAFF
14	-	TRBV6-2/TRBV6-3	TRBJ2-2	CASTTTSYTGELFF
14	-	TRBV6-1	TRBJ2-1	CASRQGGGGNEQFF
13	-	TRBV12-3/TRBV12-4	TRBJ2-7	CASGRGWTYEQYF
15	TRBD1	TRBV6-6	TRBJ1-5	CASRPDRAYNQPQHF
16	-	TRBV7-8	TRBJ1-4	CASSPYQVGQGEKLFF
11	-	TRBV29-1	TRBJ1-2	CSVVGSDGYTF
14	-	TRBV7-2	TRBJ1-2	CASSPQEQFHGYTF
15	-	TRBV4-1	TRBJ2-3	CASSPSLAADNTQYF
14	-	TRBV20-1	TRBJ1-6	CSASHMGFGSPLHF
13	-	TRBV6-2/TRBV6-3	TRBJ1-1	CASHLQGGTEAFF
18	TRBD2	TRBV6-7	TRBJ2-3	CASSYPGLAGGSTDTQYF